This TCR beta chain emerged from a study of shared T cell receptors in the human thymus (dated by TCRdb to the early 2020s). The study in broad terms: The study examined how the human thymus generates shared, self-reactive T-cell receptor alpha chains.

Receptor amplification or capture employed the immunoSEQ multiplex PCR assay. TCRdb carries this immuneACCESS record with in-frame sequences only. Its versions omit some clonotypes, under half of them owing to an unresolved V gene in the studies checked, with the rest unexplained. The sample contains 720,000 or so clones, 70% to 90% of them found a single time. Of the sample, 0.0095% to 0.011% falls within the top ten clones. A remark on this clone: This receptor's antigen is unknown. Base qualities are not recorded, but no much larger clone differs from it by a single base.

Reading the germline V gene (reference sequence) gives CDR1 LNHDA and CDR2 SQIVND. Counted from cysteine to phenylalanine, this CDR3 has 13 amino acids. Only the CDR3 DNA stays, 39 bases, in frame from base 1. V is trimmed back by 10 bases and J by 7 bases, and the junction contains 6 bases that no gene match accounts for. Another study also made use of these data, one on human thymus T cells. The second study, in turn, reports: The donors were immunologically healthy infants in Finland who had open corrective cardiac surgery for congenital heart defects. Thymus tissue was collected as surgical resects that were removed during corrective cardiac surgery. Both the thymic and the peripheral blood repertoires appeared to show biased V and J gene segment usage. Highly overlapping thymic TCR repertoires among unrelated individuals were reported in the related research. The study described the TCR alpha and beta repertoires in fewer than 10 infant thymus samples and a few matching peripheral blood samples. Donor ages ranging from roughly 6 to 244 days were recorded, and about six male and a couple of female infants were included in the cohort. After being mechanically released from the tissue, thymocytes were kept at -70 degrees C in pellets of about 8.5-32 million cells. Genomic DNA was extracted from frozen cell pellets with a QIAsymphony instrument. The immunoSEQ multiplex PCR assay was used to amplify the TCRB and TCRAD loci from a standardized quantity of quality-controlled genomic DNA. The V(D)J region was spanned by amplicons of a length sufficient to cover the CDR3 and to identify V and J genes. The commercial immunoSEQ service was used to sequence amplicons on an Illumina platform. Corrections for primer bias and sequencing errors followed previously described methods, while TCRAD and TCRB definitions were based on the IMGT database. immunoSEQ Analyzer 3.0 and VDJTools were used for repertoire analysis, which covered basic statistics, V/J segment usage, diversity estimates, rarefaction and pairwise overlap. To estimate diversity, the Chao1, ChaoE, Efron-Thisted, Shannon and inverse Simpson indices were applied, and diversity was also estimated on datasets down-sampled to the smallest sample. Repertoire overlap was determined by strict matching of CDR3 nucleotide sequence, V gene and J gene, and Jaccard-based multidimensional scaling clustering was applied. On average, thymus samples gave 650,000 to 850,000 unique TCRB clonotypes, whereas blood samples gave roughly 80,000.

This sequence was found in a girl less than two years old with a congenital heart defect. Donor details come from another sample of the same person, matched by shared clones. The V and J segments used are TRBV19 and TRBJ1-6; the junction holds 8 bases that match TRBD1. Input material: thymocytes. The sequence in DNA is TGTGCCACCCGGGACAGGCAAAATTCACCCCTCCACTTT. It specifies CATRDRQNSPLHF.